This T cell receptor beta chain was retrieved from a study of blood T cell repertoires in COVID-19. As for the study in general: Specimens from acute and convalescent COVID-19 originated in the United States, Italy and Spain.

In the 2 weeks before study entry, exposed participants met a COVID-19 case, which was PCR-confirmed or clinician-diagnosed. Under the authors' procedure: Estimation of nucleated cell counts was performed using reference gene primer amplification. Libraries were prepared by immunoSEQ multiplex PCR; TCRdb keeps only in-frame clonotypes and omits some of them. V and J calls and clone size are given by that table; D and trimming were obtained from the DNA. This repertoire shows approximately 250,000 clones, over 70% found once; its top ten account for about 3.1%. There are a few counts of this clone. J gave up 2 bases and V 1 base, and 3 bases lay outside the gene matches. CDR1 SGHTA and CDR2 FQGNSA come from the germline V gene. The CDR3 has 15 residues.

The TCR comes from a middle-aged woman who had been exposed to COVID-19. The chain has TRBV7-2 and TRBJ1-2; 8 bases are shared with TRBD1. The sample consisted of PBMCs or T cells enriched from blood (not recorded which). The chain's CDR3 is CASSLVRGQNYGYTF. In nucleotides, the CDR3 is TGTGCCAGCAGCTTAGTCAGGGGGCAGAACTATGGCTACACCTTC.